This TCR beta chain was recorded in a study of shared clonotypes between healthy human individuals (dated by TCRdb to about 2020). Broadly, across the study: The cohort included a few men and a couple of women between 18 and 49 years of age. To increase sequencing depth and limit assay-specific biases, different laboratories used diverse techniques to prepare libraries and sequence TCR repertoires. Blood TCR repertoires of roughly 5 healthy adults were deeply sequenced to estimate repertoire size and the extent of clonotype sharing between individuals. Leukapheresis yielded between about 0.85 and 9 billion PBMCs per donor. For each donor, CD4 naive and CD4 memory were each run on three plates, CD8 naive on two plates, and CD8 memory on one plate.

A remark on this clone: The antigen it binds to is not known. The input lacks base qualities; no much larger clone sits a single base away.

Broad study findings and their caveats: Pairwise subsampling led to the expectation that sequencing depth would affect the degree of clonotype sharing among donors. When a few donors were compared, the shared fraction of clonotypes was about 5% for naive CD4, more than 3% for naive CD8, 2.3% for memory CD4, and less than 0.5% for memory CD8. Because the study included a small number of donors, the genetic and exposure-history diversity represented was limited. Larger estimated clonotype richness was generally found for naive subsets than for memory subsets. Incomplete sequencing was indicated by rarefaction of sorted-subset datasets, despite the large sequencing depth. Clonotypes shared by all four sorted-subset donors showed higher generation probabilities than non-shared clonotypes. Only blood was sampled, and tissue TCR repertoires likely differ from those in blood.

TCR CDR3 regions were amplified from genomic DNA by multiplex PCR using the deep immunoSEQ assay. Extracted genomic DNA from each cell subset was spread evenly across all wells of several immunoSEQ 96-well plates, with each plate serving as a replicate. For sorted subsets, 200 ng of genomic DNA, equivalent to 30,000 or so T cell genomes, went into each replicate PCR. Purified libraries were quantified with a Qubit 3.0 fluorometer, sized on a Bioanalyzer 2100, and re-quantified with the KAPA Library Quantification kit. Every immunoSEQ 96-well plate was sequenced on a separate single-read 150-cycle Illumina NextSeq 550 flow cell. Per the source publication's procedure: Because only junctional sequences without quality scores were contained in the immunoSEQ output, filtering matching that applied to full-length reads could not be performed. To assign V/J genes and CDR3, sequences were annotated against IMGT germline references using PyIR, a Python wrapper for IgBLAST v1.9. Reads were removed for weak V/J assignments (E-value above 1e-6), missing CDR3, stop codons, out-of-frame junctions, or ambiguous translated residues. V3J clonotypes were defined as sequences sharing an identical inferred V gene, J gene, and CDR3 amino acid sequence. Percentage overlap between repertoires was calculated by dividing the number of shared unique clonotypes by the size of the smaller repertoire. RTK rarefaction, the Chao1 estimator, and Recon v2.1 estimates of unobserved clonotypes were used to assess repertoire richness. OLGA was used to compute generation probabilities for all TCRbeta clonotypes that the gDNA method yielded from a few donors. The clones in this table, taken by TCRdb from immuneACCESS, are in-frame only. Not every clone is retained; where verified, under half of the shortfall comes from an unresolved V gene, and the cause of the rest is unknown. V and J calls plus clone size are reproduced from that table; the DNA served to infer D and trimming. The sample table lists around 2,000,000 clones, about 95% of them with a count of one. The top ten clonotypes cover roughly 1% of the sample.

The CDR1 and CDR2 encoded by the germline V gene are LGHNT and FRNRAP. V drops 3 bases and J drops 6 bases, leaving 9 bases in between. Including the terminal cysteine and phenylalanine, the CDR3 comprises 13 residues. Only the CDR3 region is kept as DNA, spanning 39 bases read in frame from base 1. CD8 naive samples were obtained by positive selection for CCR7 among CD45RO-negative cells, yielding a CD45RA+CCR7+ population from which TemRA cells were excluded. The donors were healthy, HIV-negative adults with no recently reported acute infections or vaccinations. Every donor was a Caucasian adult residing in Nashville, Tennessee, USA. Blood was obtained by leukapheresis, after which PBMCs were separated by Ficoll-Histopaque density gradient centrifugation and cryopreserved in liquid nitrogen vapor phase. Purity and quantity of every magnetically sorted T cell population were checked by analytical flow cytometry. From each sorted fraction, genomic DNA was isolated and quantified by UV absorbance on a Nanodrop 2000c.

This receptor chain uses TRBV12-5 and TRBJ2-1, and TRBD1 may be the D gene, going by 6 matching bases. The sequence was collected from a man aged 18 to 35 in good health. Sequences were obtained from naive CD8+ T cells sorted from blood. The cell subset or site label for this specimen denotes: CD45RA+CCR7+. The DNA is TGTGCTAGTGGTTTAGAGGGGGTCAATGAGCAGTTCTTC. It encodes CASGLEGVNEQFF.